This T cell receptor (beta chain) was profiled in a study of response to subunit inactivated influenza vaccine. This CDR3 comprises 14 residues. Germline lookup yields CDR1 SGHTA and CDR2 FQGNSA. V dropped 1 base and J dropped 7 bases, with 13 bases sitting between them. From the RT-PCR reads, TCRdb called clonotypes with MiXCR, one entry per CDR3 protein. The sample carries 500,000 to 600,000 distinct CDR3 sequences, over 9.5% recorded once. The sequence was collected from a man in his forties or fifties who received an inactivated influenza vaccine. The chain combines TRBV7-2 with TRBJ1-2, with a weak D call TRBD1 (5 bases). Sequencing was performed on PBMCs from blood, taken on the day of vaccination. The CDR3 loop reads CASSLVSGDGGYTF. In nucleotides, the CDR3 is TGTGCCAGCAGCTTAGTTTCGGGGGATGGTGGCTACACCTTC.